The 2 T cell receptor beta chains listed next were all sequenced from one sample in a study of control samples from healthy donors and cancer patients. Here immunoSEQ multiplex PCR was the method, and the copy in TCRdb shows in-frame clones only, minus some. Of 150,000 or so clones listed, roughly 90% are singletons. The material sequenced was blood. Receptor source: a woman aged 45-60 years in good health.

The rearrangement joins TRBV5-1 to TRBJ1-1, with D uncertain. The V and J ends lost 0 bases and 10 bases respectively, with 16 bases between them. The length of the CDR3 is 14 residues. Germline lookup yields CDR1 SGHRS and CDR2 YFSETQ. CDR3 bases: TGCGCCAGCAGCTTGGACAGCCGGGAAGTTGTAGCTTTCTTT. It yields the protein CASSLDSREVVAFF.

This clone was counted only a few times. The chain employs TRBV2 and TRBJ1-2; D ambiguous. The CDR3 length is 11 residues. Germline values: CDR1 SNHLY, CDR2 FYNNEI. Trimming took 6 bases from V and 10 from J, leaving 12 bases between them. CDR3 region: CASRTGSAYTF. The DNA for the CDR3 is TGTGCCAGCAGGACGGGGTCGGCCTACACCTTC.